Below, one T cell receptor beta chain is given with its context. The data were taken from a study of T cell changes during pregnancy in multiple sclerosis. The data were produced by immunoSEQ multiplex PCR, yet TCRdb's version contains in-frame clones alone and is incomplete. This sample yields 85,000 to 130,000 clones, of which more than 80% are seen a single time; approximately 1.2% belongs to the top ten. Germline CDR1 and CDR2: GTSNPN and SVGIG (reference sequence). V was pared by 5 bases and J by 4 bases, with 15 bases between. The CDR3 length is 14 residues. The chain is built from TRBV30 and TRBJ2-1, with a weak D call TRBD1 (5 bases). This TCR was recovered from a female donor with multiple sclerosis, enrolled in a pregnancy study. The specimen comprised peripheral blood, sampled in the second trimester of pregnancy. Written as DNA, the CDR3 is TGTGCCTGGGGTCAGGGCCTCCTTTACAATGAGCAGTTCTTC. Its protein is CAWGQGLLYNEQFF.